This TCR beta chain is from a study of T cell repertoires in cytomegalovirus infection. Study-wide findings and caveats: Across the ex vivo response, the dominant clonotypes were HLA-C-restricted CMV-specific TCR beta clonotypes.

TCRdb analysed the reads with MiXCR anew, one entry per CDR3 protein. Of roughly 230,000 distinct CDR3 sequences listed, approximately 22% are singletons. A word on this clonotype: Its target is unknown.

Per the germline V gene, CDR1 is SQVTM and CDR2 is ANQGSEA. The CDR3 consists of 14 residues. J lost 1 base, V lost 5 bases, and 6 bases had no gene match. This TCR derives from a human donor in good health (CMV status not recorded). Some clones in this sample may be carry-over from other donors' samples. The J gene is TRBJ2-3, the V gene TRBV29-1; 7 bases fit TRBD2. Sequenced material: CD8+ T cells from PBMCs. The CDR3 DNA is TGCAGCGTTATCGCAGGGAGGGGCACAGATACGCAGTATTTT. Translated: CSVIAGRGTDTQYF.